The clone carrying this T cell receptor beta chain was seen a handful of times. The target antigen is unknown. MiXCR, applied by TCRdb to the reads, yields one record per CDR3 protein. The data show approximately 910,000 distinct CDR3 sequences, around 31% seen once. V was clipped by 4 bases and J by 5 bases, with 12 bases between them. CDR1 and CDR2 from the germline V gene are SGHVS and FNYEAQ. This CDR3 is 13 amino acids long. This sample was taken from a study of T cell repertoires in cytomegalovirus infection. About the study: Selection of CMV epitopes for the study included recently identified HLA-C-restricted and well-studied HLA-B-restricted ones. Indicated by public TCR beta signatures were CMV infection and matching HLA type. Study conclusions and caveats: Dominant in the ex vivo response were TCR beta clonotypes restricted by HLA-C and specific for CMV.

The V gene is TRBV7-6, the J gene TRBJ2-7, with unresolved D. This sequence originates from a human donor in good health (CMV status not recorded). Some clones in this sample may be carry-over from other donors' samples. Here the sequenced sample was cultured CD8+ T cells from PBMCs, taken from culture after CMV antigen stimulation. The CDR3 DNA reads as TGTGCCAGCAGCTCCAATGCGGTCAACGAGCAGTACGTC. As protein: CASSSNAVNEQYV.